Reported below is one T cell receptor beta chain. Its target is unknown. The length of the CDR3 is 15 residues. V lost 2 bases and J lost 5, with 15 bases in between. Germline-derived CDR1 and CDR2 are MGHDK and SYGVNS. The assay was immunoSEQ multiplex PCR, and TCRdb's table has in-frame clones only and misses some. The sample records fewer than 45,000 clones, approximately 78% being singletons. This record comes from a study of T cells after posttransplantation cyclophosphamide. Study-wide results and limits: After PTCy, TRB diversity resembled that of CNI/methotrexate controls.

Treatment was busulfan-fludarabine conditioning, a marrow graft, and cyclophosphamide on days +3 and +4. The starting material was CD4+ T cells sorted from blood, obtained approximately 1,900 days after a stem cell transplant with posttransplant cyclophosphamide. This chain uses TRBV25-1 with TRBJ1-1, with no clear D. This receptor was taken from a female patient in her thirties or forties who received an allogeneic stem cell transplant from a related donor, was CMV-positive, and had no GVHD. Some T cells may be graft donor cells. For the CDR3, the DNA is TGTGCCAGCAGTGAACTGGGGAGCCGAGGGACTGAAGCTTTCTTT. Translating gives CASSELGSRGTEAFF.